The rows below give T cell receptor beta chains drawn from one sample of a study of blood T cell repertoires in COVID-19. TCRdb's copy holds only in-frame clones and misses some; the assay was immunoSEQ multiplex PCR. Among roughly 260,000 clones listed, about 80% were seen once. The sample was PBMCs or T cells enriched from blood (not recorded which). The receptors stem from a woman aged 40 to 50 who had been exposed to COVID-19. CDR3s include the opening cysteine and the closing phenylalanine or tryptophan. Fields, in order: V gene, clone size, D gene, J gene, CDR3 protein, CDR3 DNA. A D gene is named only where the DNA matches it firmly. Part of the rows lack a size; the others show once, few, many or a class for expanded clones.

TRBV2	-	TRBD1	TRBJ2-3	CASSEMTGRDTQYF	TGTGCCAGCAGTGAAATGACAGGGCGGGATACGCAGTATTTT
TRBV7-3	once	-	TRBJ1-5	CASSSNGGANQPQHF	TGTGCCAGCAGCTCAAATGGGGGGGCCAATCAGCCCCAGCATTTT
TRBV6-1	-	TRBD1	TRBJ1-2	CASSEEGTGIYGYTF	TGTGCCAGCAGTGAAGAGGGGACAGGGATCTATGGCTACACCTTC
TRBV28	-	TRBD2	TRBJ2-3	CATTETSGYTDTQYF	TGTGCCACCACAGAGACTAGCGGTTACACAGATACGCAGTATTTT
TRBV9	-	-	TRBJ2-5	CASSRSGQKRQETQYF	TGTGCCAGCAGCCGATCCGGACAGAAGAGACAAGAGACCCAGTACTTC
TRBV9	few	-	TRBJ1-2	CASSAHVDTDYGYTF	TGTGCCAGCAGCGCCCACGTGGACACAGACTATGGCTACACCTTC
TRBV11-2	-	TRBD2	TRBJ2-1	CASSFSAAGGYNEQFF	TGTGCCAGCAGCTTTTCGGCGGCGGGGGGGTACAATGAGCAGTTCTTC
TRBV28	-	TRBD1	TRBJ2-3	CASSSGTGGTLSTDTQYF	TGTGCCAGCAGCTCCGGGACAGGGGGTACCCTCAGCACAGATACGCAGTATTTT
TRBV10-1	-	TRBD1	TRBJ1-1	CASAPGQGLVNTEAFF	TGCGCCAGCGCACCGGGACAGGGCTTGGTGAACACTGAAGCTTTCTTT
TRBV28	-	-	TRBJ1-6	CASSSVNSPLHF	TGTGCCAGCAGTTCGGTTAATTCACCCCTCCACTTT
TRBV5-1	-	TRBD2	TRBJ2-5	CASSVGPSGQETQYF	TGCGCCAGCAGCGTGGGGCCTAGCGGACAAGAGACCCAGTACTTC
TRBV5-8	once	-	TRBJ1-6	CASSFGDTYNSPLHF	TGTGCCAGCAGCTTCGGGGACACCTATAATTCACCCCTCCACTTT
TRBV4-3	-	TRBD1	TRBJ1-5	CASSPGTGTGQPQHF	TGCGCCAGCAGCCCCGGGACAGGGACTGGTCAGCCCCAGCATTTT
TRBV27	-	-	TRBJ1-6	CASSLKQGGVRNSPLHF	TGTGCCAGCAGTTTAAAACAGGGTGGGGTGAGAAATTCACCCCTCCACTTT